The next 10 T cell receptor beta chains were all read from a single sample in a study of CD8 T cells in Susac syndrome. cDNA came from roughly 0.5 to 1 ug RNA primed by random hexamers. TCRdb recomputed calls from the immunoSEQ multiplex PCR reads with MiXCR, one row per CDR3 protein. The sample lists under 150,000 distinct CDR3 sequences; roughly 94% were seen once. The sequenced sample consisted of CD4+ T cells from PBMCs. Every receptor here comes from a human donor with Susac syndrome.

The chain joins TRBV6-5 to TRBJ1-5; D call uncertain. Germline assignment: CDR1 MNHEY and CDR2 SVGAGI. The length of the CDR3 is 15 residues. V was cut by 4 bases and J by 7 bases, with 17 bases left in between. As DNA, the CDR3 is TGTGCCAGCAGTTCCCTTCCACGATCGGGGCAGCCCCAGCATTTT. Its translation: CASSSLPRSGQPQHF.

The V gene is TRBV7-8, the J gene TRBJ2-5; 8 nucleotides align to TRBD1. Germline assignment: CDR1 SGHVS and CDR2 FQNEAQ. The junction had 13 bases not matched to a gene; V was cut back by 5 bases and J by 5 bases. This CDR3 contains 16 residues. The CDR3 region is CASSLIRTGITETQYF. The CDR3 bases are TGTGCCAGCAGCCTCATAAGGACAGGGATTACGGAGACCCAGTACTTC.

The chain joins TRBV12-5 to TRBJ2-4; a possible D gene is TRBD1 (6 bases). The CDR3 is made up of 11 amino acids. Trimming removed 7 bases from V and 8 bases from J, with 9 bases in between. CDR1 LGHNT and CDR2 FRNRAP come from the germline V gene. This CDR3 reads CASAEGDIQYF. CDR3 nucleotides: TGTGCTAGTGCCGAGGGGGACATTCAGTACTTC.

The chain has TRBV5-1 and TRBJ2-5; TRBD2 is a possible D gene (5 bases). This CDR3 contains 13 residues. The V end lost 4 bases, the J end lost 1 base, and 8 bases lay between the germline ends. From germline, CDR1 is SGHRS and CDR2 YFSETQ. This CDR3 is CASSIGLQETQYF. CDR3 nucleotides: TGCGCCAGCAGCATAGGACTCCAAGAGACCCAGTACTTC.

This clonotype was seen once. The chain uses TRBV30 and TRBJ1-2; D perhaps matches TRBD1 (5 bases). The ends were cut back, 5 bases at V and 2 bases at J, with 9 bases in the middle. The CDR3 length is 12 residues. Per the germline V gene, CDR1 is GTSNPN and CDR2 is SVGIG (reference sequence). In nucleotides, the CDR3 is TGTGCCTGGGGAAAGGGGAACTATGGCTACACCTTC. This encodes CAWGKGNYGYTF.

The rearrangement uses TRBV27 and TRBJ1-2; TRBD1 aligns across 7 bases. Germline CDR1 reads MNHEY; CDR2 reads SMNVEV (reference sequence). There are 14 residues in the CDR3. The junction had 6 bases not matched to a gene; V was cut back by 6 bases and J by 2 bases. CDR3 nucleotides: TGTGCCAGCAGCCTTCGACAGGGCAACTATGGCTACACCTTC. Translation gives CASSLRQGNYGYTF.

The chain links TRBV4-3 to TRBJ1-2; D is ambiguous. V lost 0 bases to trimming and J lost 7 bases, with 15 bases between them. Germline-derived CDR1 and CDR2 are LGHNA and YSLEER. This CDR3 is 15 amino acids long. This CDR3 is CASSQDYRVGSGYTF. The DNA of the CDR3 is TGCGCCAGCAGCCAAGATTATAGGGTGGGGAGTGGCTACACCTTC.

This clonotype came up once. This chain links TRBV29-1 with TRBJ2-7; 10 bases agree with TRBD2. The CDR3 totals 13 residues. Trimming removed 5 bases from V and 3 bases from J; junction bases left unmatched: 4. Germline V gene lookup returns CDR1 SQVTM and CDR2 ANQGSEA. The CDR3 reads CSVRTSGLYEQYF. The CDR3 nucleotides read TGCAGCGTTAGGACTAGCGGTCTCTACGAGCAGTACTTC.

The genes are TRBV29-1 and TRBJ1-2, with D perhaps TRBD1 (6 bases). Deletions cut 2 bases from V and 9 bases from J, with 13 bases between. Germline V lookup: CDR1 SQVTM, CDR2 ANQGSEA. This CDR3 spans 12 amino acids. The CDR3 DNA reads as TGCAGCGTTGAACCAAGGGGGAGGAGCTACACCTTC. Its protein is CSVEPRGRSYTF.

The V call is TRBV5-1, the J call TRBJ1-1, with unresolved D. The CDR3 is 14 residues long. Germline CDR1 SGHRS, CDR2 YFSETQ. V was trimmed by 4 bases and J by 1 base, leaving 11 bases between them. For the CDR3, the DNA is TGCGCCAGCAGCCGACGGGCAGAGAACACTGAAGCTTTCTTT. Translated: CASSRRAENTEAFF.